Reported below is one T cell receptor (beta chain). The table lists this clonotype with many counts. Its antigen is unknown. No quality values exist for individual bases; no much larger clone is one base distant. Library construction relied on RACE. Instrument on record: NextSeq 500. During library preparation, unique molecular identifiers were attached to individual cDNA molecules so that TCRs could be counted quantitatively and reproducibly. The authors processed their data as follows. A median of around 100,000 TCRs per sample was observed, with a range of about 20,000 to 750,000. V, J and CDR3 annotation of the TCR reads was performed with the Decombinator software suite. To make PS versus PT1 abundance plots, every sample was subsampled to the same number of TCRs (28,000). TCRs were defined as expanded if absent before sensitization and observed at least eight times at the 2-week time point. TCRdb itself trimmed the public reads at Q25 with fastp, ran MiXCR and retained productive beta chains. Each record represents a unique CDR3 protein, reported with the most common genes and DNA among its rows. The V and J calls shown here were made by TCRdb, not taken from the authors' results. A total of 70,000 to 85,000 distinct CDR3 sequences appear in this sample, 8.6% of them only once. The biggest ten clones account for 1.5% of the sample.

The data were taken from a study of human T cells and chemical hapten exposure (dated by TCRdb to about 2021). Broadly, across the study: Libraries were pooled for sequencing, and per-sample TCR yields varied mainly because of small differences in library volumes within the pool. This study followed changes in the peripheral blood TCR repertoire in vivo during primary and secondary sensitization of alopecia patients to the hapten diphenylcyclopropenone (DPC). From each blood RNA sample, both TCR alpha and TCR beta chains were sequenced. What the research found in general, with its limitations: After repeated subsampling, the strength of the expansion versus patch-test correlation and the threshold at which it became significant changed. DPC sensitization did not change the number of TCRs with a frequency above 1 in 1000, and there was no evidence of changes in global repertoire structure.

In light of the paper, this sample's time point label describes: healthy volunteer bleed at 6 weeks. Total RNA was isolated from unfractionated whole blood collected in Tempus Blood RNA tubes. Four or five healthy volunteers acted as controls for TCR sequencing and had blood drawn at day 0, 2 weeks and 6 weeks. The CDR3 measures 14 amino acids from cysteine to phenylalanine. The retained sequence is limited to the CDR3, 42 bases, with the frame set at the first base. Sequences LNHNV (CDR1) and YYDKDF (CDR2) are obtained from the germline V gene (reference sequence). V and J lose 0 bases and 3 bases, and a span of 9 bases separates them.

The sequence was collected from a male donor in good health. Some clones in this sample may be carry-over from other donors' samples. Specimen: whole blood. The chain couples TRBV15 to TRBJ2-7; the D gene is not confidently resolved. CDR3 sequence: CATSRELAVYEQYF. In nucleotides, the sequence is TGTGCCACCAGCAGAGAGCTGGCCGTCTACGAGCAGTACTTC.